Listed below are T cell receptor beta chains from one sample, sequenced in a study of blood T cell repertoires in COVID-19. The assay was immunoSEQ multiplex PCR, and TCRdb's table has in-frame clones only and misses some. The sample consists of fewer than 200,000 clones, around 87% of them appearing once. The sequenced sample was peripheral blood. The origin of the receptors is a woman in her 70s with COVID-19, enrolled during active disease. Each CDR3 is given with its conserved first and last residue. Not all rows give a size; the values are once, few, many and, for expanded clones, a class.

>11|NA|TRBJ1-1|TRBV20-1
CSANRNTEAFF
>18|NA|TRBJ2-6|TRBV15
CATSRAFGRRSGANVLTF
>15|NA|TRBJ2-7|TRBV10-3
CAISESVAGKHEQYF
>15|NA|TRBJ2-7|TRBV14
CASSRISGRAYEQYF
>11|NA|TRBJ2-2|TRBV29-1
CSGQYTGELFF
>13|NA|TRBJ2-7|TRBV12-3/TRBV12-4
CASSSTPDYEQYF
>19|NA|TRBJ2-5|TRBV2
CASRDRTAGRTSGRETQYF
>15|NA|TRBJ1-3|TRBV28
CASSGDRASGNTIYF
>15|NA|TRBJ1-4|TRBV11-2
CASSLRGGIGEKLFF
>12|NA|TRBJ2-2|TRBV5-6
CASSLGAGELFF
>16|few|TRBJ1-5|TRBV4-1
CASSQVGQGADQPQHF
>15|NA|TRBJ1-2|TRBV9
CASSVGTGEGYGYTF
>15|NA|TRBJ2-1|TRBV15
CATNDEGTAYNEQFF
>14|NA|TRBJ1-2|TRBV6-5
CASSTRGLLYGYTF
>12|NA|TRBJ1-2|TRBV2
CASSDRIWGYTF
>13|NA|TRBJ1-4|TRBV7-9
CASSFSVEEKLFF
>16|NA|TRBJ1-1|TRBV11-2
CASSLGLVLMNTEAFF
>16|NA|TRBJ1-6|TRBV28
CASSSPGASYNSPLHF
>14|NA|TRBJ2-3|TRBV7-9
CATSSGRGPDTQYF
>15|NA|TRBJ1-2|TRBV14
CASSQDGQGQLGYTF
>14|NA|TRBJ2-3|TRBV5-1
CASSLGQAEDTQYF
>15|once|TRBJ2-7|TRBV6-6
CASTPGDSFSYEQYF
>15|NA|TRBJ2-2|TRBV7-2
CAGSKQQGPPGELFF
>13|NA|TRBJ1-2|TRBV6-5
CASGTGDGEGYTF
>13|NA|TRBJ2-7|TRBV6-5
CASWSGNWYEQYF
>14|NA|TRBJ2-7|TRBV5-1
CASSQTSFGDEQYF
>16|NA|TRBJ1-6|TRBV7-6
CASSPGGSSYNSPLHF
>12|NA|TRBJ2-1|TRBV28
CASRGAEGEQFF
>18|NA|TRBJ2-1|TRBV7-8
CASRSRPGHSFSFNEQFF